Below, 12 T cell receptor beta chains from the same sample are listed, as sequenced in a study of blood T cell repertoires in COVID-19 (dated by TCRdb to 2020 to 2022). The library came from the immunoSEQ multiplex PCR assay. TCRdb carries this immuneACCESS record with in-frame sequences only. Its versions omit some clonotypes, under half of them owing to an unresolved V gene in the studies checked, with the rest unexplained. The sample yields about 250,000 clones; approximately 80% were counted once. Around 6.5% of the sample lies in the top ten. The source material was peripheral blood. The receptors come from a woman aged 55-75 years with active or convalescent COVID-19.

V is TRBV7-2 and J is TRBJ1-2, with 7 positions matching TRBD1. Germline V gene sequence: CDR1 SGHTA, CDR2 FQGNSA. V trimming: 4 bases; J trimming: 3 bases; junction bases outside the gene matches: 8. The CDR3 sequence is 15 residues long. The CDR3: CASSSPGTDHYGYTF. In nucleotides, the CDR3 is TGTGCCAGCAGCTCCCCCGGGACAGACCACTATGGCTACACCTTC.

J is TRBJ2-3 and V is TRBV7-9, with TRBD2 matching 12 bases. The CDR3 runs to 17 residues. CDR1 and CDR2 (germline): SEHNR, FQNEAQ (reference sequence). V lost 5 bases and J lost 2; bases outside the gene matches: 8. This chain's CDR3 is CASSGRTSGTNTDTQYF. The CDR3 coding sequence is TGTGCCAGCAGCGGACGGACTAGCGGGACCAACACAGATACGCAGTATTTT.

V and J are TRBV11-2 and TRBJ1-4, with 9 bases aligning to TRBD1. The CDR3 covers 15 residues. Germline V gene sequence: CDR1 SGHAT, CDR2 FQNNGV. Trimming took 3 bases from V and 5 from J; bases not matched to a gene: 4. CDR3: CASSFTGTGNEKLFF. In DNA form, the CDR3 reads TGTGCCAGCAGCTTTACCGGGACAGGGAATGAAAAACTGTTTTTT.

The chain couples TRBV5-1 to TRBJ2-3, with D possibly TRBD2 on 6 matching bases. The CDR3 covers 13 residues. Germline V gene lookup returns CDR1 SGHRS and CDR2 YFSETQ. Trimming cost V 4 bases and J 6 bases, with 12 bases left between them. The CDR3 bases are TGCGCCAGCAGCCTCGGGACTTCCGATACGCAGTATTTT. This sequence encodes CASSLGTSDTQYF.

The genes are TRBV23-1 and TRBJ1-1; 7 positions match TRBD1. TRBV23-1 is an open reading frame whose function is uncertain. This CDR3 spans 15 amino acids. Trimming removed 3 bases from V and 6 bases from J; junction bases left unmatched: 10. The CDR3 region has the DNA TGCGCCAGCAGTCATTATAACAGGGGAACCGCTGAAGCTTTCTTT. This codes for CASSHYNRGTAEAFF.

The chain combines TRBV5-4 with TRBJ1-2; tentative D call: TRBD1 (6 bases). From germline, CDR1 is SGHNT and CDR2 YYREEE (reference sequence). The CDR3 is 16 amino acids. V was cut by 4 bases and J by 4 bases, with 20 bases left in between. The CDR3 region has the DNA TGTGCCAGCAGCCCCAGTTCCGACAGGAAAATCTATGGCTACACCTTC. Its translation is CASSPSSDRKIYGYTF.

The chain carries TRBV18 and TRBJ2-3, with a possible D match to TRBD1 (5 bases). V was cut by 0 bases and J by 2 bases, with 9 bases left in between. CDR3 length: 15 amino acids. Germline lookup yields CDR1 KGHSH and CDR2 LQKENI. The CDR3 protein is CASSPPGQDTDTQYF. The CDR3 DNA reads TGTGCCAGCTCACCACCGGGGCAGGACACAGATACGCAGTATTTT.

V gene TRBV6-5 combines with J gene TRBJ1-2; tentative D call: TRBD1 (5 bases). The CDR3 extends over 15 amino acids. The V end lost 6 bases, the J end lost 5 bases, and 19 bases lay between the germline ends. Germline V lookup: CDR1 MNHEY, CDR2 SVGAGI. CDR3 in amino acids: CASRTTGGVEYGYTF. The CDR3 region has the DNA TGTGCCAGCAGGACTACCGGGGGGGTAGAGTATGGCTACACCTTC.

The chain employs TRBV9 and TRBJ2-7, with 8 bases that match TRBD1. This CDR3 has 15 amino acids. The germline gives CDR1 SGDLS, CDR2 YYNGEE. Trimming at V came to 4 bases and at J to 3 bases, leaving 9 bases not matched to a gene. The CDR3: CASSPPGGAVYEQYF. In DNA form, the CDR3 reads TGTGCCAGCAGCCCCCCAGGGGGCGCAGTCTACGAGCAGTACTTC.

The V and J genes are TRBV7-9 and TRBJ2-3, with TRBD2 as a possible D gene (5 bases). The CDR3 runs 16 residues. Trimming removed 3 bases at V and 0 bases at J, with 13 bases between. Germline CDR1 and CDR2: SEHNR and FQNEAQ (reference sequence). The CDR3 region is CASSFLTRASTDTQYF. CDR3 sequence (DNA): TGTGCCAGCAGCTTTCTTACGCGGGCTAGCACAGATACGCAGTATTTT.

This chain connects TRBV19 to TRBJ1-5; D is ambiguous. This CDR3 has 15 amino acids. The ends were cut back, 5 bases at V and 10 bases at J, with 21 bases in the middle. Per germline, CDR1 LNHDA and CDR2 SQIVND (reference sequence). The CDR3, as DNA: TGTGCCAGTAGTTTCTGGGCCGAGGCGGAGGAACCCCAGCATTTT. This gives the protein CASSFWAEAEEPQHF. The full variable domain, rest sourced from reference TRBV19 and TRBJ1-5, is DGGITQSPKYLFRKEGQNVTLSCEQNLNHDAMYWYRQDPGQGLRLIYYSQIVNDFQKGDIAEGYSVSREKKESFPLTVTSAQKNPTAFYLCASSFWAEAEEPQHFGDGTRLSIL.

The chain recombines TRBV28 with TRBJ2-2, with a possible D match to TRBD1 (6 bases). The germline gives CDR1 MDHEN, CDR2 SYDVKM. The V end was cut by 4 bases, the J end by 3 bases, with 12 bases between. This CDR3 comprises 15 residues. The chain's CDR3 is CASSYRVGHTGELFF. The CDR3 coding sequence is TGTGCCAGCAGTTACAGGGTTGGGCACACCGGGGAGCTGTTTTTT.